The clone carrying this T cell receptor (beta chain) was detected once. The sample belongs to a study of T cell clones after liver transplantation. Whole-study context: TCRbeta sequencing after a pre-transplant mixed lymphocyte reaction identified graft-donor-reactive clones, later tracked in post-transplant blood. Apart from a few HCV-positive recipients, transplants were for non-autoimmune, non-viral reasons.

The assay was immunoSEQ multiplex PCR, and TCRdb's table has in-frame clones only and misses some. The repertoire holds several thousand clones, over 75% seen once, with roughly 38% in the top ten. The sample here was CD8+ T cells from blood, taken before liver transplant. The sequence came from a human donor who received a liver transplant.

The CDR3 coding sequence is TGTGCCAGCAGCTTTACGCCGGGACTAGGGAGCGAGCAGTACTTC. Its translation is CASSFTPGLGSEQYF. The chain carries TRBV13 and TRBJ2-7; 8 positions agree with TRBD2. The CDR3 is made up of 15 amino acids. With V trimmed by 3 bases and J by 6 bases, 10 bases remained unmatched. Germline-derived CDR1 and CDR2 are PRHDT and FYEKMQ (reference sequence).